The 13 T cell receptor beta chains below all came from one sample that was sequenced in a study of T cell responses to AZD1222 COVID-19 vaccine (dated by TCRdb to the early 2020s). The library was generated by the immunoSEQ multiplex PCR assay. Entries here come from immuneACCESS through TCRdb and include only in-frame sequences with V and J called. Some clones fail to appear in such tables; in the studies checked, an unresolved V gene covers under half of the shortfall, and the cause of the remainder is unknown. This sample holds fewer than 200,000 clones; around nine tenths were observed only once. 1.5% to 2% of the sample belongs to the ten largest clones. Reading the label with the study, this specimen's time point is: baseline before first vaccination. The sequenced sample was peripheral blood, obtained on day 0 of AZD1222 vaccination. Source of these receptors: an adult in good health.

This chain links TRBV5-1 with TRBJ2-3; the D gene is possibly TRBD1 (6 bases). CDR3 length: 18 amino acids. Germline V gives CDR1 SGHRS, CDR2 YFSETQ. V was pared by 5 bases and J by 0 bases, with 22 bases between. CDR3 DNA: TGCGCCAGCAGTGCGGACCCATCAGGGGTACCAAGCACAGATACGCAGTATTTT. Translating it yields CASSADPSGVPSTDTQYF.

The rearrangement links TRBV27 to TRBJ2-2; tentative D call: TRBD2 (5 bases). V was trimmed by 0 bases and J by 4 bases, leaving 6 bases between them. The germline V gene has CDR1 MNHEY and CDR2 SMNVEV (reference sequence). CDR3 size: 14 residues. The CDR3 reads CASSLSGVTGELFF. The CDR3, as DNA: TGTGCCAGCAGTTTATCGGGAGTCACCGGGGAGCTGTTTTTT.

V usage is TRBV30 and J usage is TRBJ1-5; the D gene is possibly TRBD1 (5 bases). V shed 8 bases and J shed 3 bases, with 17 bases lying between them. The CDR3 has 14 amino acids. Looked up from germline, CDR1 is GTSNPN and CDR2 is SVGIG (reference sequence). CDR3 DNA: TGTGCCGGAGGGGCAGGGACCTACAATCAGCCCCAGCATTTT. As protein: CAGGAGTYNQPQHF.

The CDR3 here is CSGARRGTGTSNEQFF. CDR3 DNA: TGCAGCGGGGCCCGGCGAGGGACAGGGACAAGCAATGAGCAGTTCTTC. The J gene is TRBJ2-1, the V gene TRBV29-1; 9 bases map to TRBD1. The CDR3 length is 16 residues. Germline V gene data show CDR1 as SQVTM and CDR2 as ANQGSEA. V lost 7 bases to trimming and J lost 6 bases; unmatched junction nucleotides: 16.

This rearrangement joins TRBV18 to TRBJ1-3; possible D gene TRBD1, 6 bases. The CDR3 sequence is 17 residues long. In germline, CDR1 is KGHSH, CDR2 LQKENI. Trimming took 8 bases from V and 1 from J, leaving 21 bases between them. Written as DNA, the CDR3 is TGTGCCAGCACCCAACTAACAGGGTCTATTTCTGGAAACACCATATATTTT. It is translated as CASTQLTGSISGNTIYF.

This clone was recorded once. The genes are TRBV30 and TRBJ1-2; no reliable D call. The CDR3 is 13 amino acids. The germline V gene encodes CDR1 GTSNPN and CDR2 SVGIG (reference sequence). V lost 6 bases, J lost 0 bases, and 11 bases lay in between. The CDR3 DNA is TGTGCCTGTAGGGTGATTTCTAACTATGGCTACACCTTC. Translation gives CACRVISNYGYTF.

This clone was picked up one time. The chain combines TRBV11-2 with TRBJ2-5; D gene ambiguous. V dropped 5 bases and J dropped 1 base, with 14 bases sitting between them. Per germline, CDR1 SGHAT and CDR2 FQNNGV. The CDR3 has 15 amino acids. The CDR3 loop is CASSPSAGIQETQYF. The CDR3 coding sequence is TGTGCCAGCAGCCCCTCGGCAGGAATCCAAGAGACCCAGTACTTC.

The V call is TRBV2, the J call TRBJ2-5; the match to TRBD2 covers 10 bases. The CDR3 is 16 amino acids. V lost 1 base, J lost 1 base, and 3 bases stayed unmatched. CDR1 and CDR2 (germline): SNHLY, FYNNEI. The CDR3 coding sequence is TGTGCCAGCAGTGAAGGGGCTAGCGGGGGCCAAGAGACCCAGTACTTC. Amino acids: CASSEGASGGQETQYF.

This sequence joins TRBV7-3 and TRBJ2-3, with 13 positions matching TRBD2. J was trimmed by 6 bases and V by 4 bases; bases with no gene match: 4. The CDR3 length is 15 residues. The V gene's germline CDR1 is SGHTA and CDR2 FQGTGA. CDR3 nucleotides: TGTGCCAGCAGCTCGACTAGCGGGGGGCCGGATACGCAGTATTTT. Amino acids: CASSSTSGGPDTQYF.

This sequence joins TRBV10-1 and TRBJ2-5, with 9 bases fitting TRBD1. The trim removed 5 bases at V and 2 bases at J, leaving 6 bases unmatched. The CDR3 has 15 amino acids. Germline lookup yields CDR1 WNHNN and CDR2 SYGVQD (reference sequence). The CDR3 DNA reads TGCGCCAGCAGTACTGGGACAGGGTTACAAGAGACCCAGTACTTC. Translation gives CASSTGTGLQETQYF.

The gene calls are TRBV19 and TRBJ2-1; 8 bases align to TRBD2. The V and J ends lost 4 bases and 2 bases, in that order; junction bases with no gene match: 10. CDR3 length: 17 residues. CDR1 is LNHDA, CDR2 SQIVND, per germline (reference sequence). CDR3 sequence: CASSTQSGRLAYNEQFF. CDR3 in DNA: TGTGCCAGTAGTACTCAGAGCGGGAGACTCGCCTACAATGAGCAGTTCTTC.

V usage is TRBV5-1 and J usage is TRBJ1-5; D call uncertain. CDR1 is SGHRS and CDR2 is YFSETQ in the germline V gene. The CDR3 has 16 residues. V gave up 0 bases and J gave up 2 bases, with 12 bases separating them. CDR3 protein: CASSLVAGGGNQPQHF. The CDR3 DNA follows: TGCGCCAGCAGCTTGGTTGCCGGAGGAGGCAATCAGCCCCAGCATTTT. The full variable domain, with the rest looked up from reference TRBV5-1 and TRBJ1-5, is KAGVTQTPRYLIKTRGQQVTLSCSPISGHRSVSWYQQTPGQGLQFLFEYFSETQRNKGNFPGRFSGRQFSNSRSEMNVSTLELGDSALYLCASSLVAGGGNQPQHFGDGTRLSIL.

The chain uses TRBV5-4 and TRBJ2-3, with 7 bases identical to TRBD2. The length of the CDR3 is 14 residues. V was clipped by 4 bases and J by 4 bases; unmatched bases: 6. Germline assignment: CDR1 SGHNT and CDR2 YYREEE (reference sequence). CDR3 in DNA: TGTGCCAGCAGCGGGGAGGGGTGGGCAGATACGCAGTATTTT. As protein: CASSGEGWADTQYF.